The 20 T cell receptor beta chains below come from one sample, sequenced in a study of identical twins. A single record per CDR3 protein comes from TCRdb applying MiXCR to the 5' RACE reads. The profile covers some 690,000 distinct CDR3 sequences, with 21% appearing a single time and around 4.4% taken by the ten largest. Separately, the same data were catalogued under a study of T cells expressing NK-cell markers.

The sequencing input was PBMCs. Source of these receptors: a young woman in good health.

The gene calls are TRBV7-9 and TRBJ2-7; the match to TRBD1 covers 11 bases. V gave up 4 bases and J gave up 4 bases; unmatched junction bases: 6. This CDR3 region has 15 residues. In germline, CDR1 is SEHNR, CDR2 FQNEAQ (reference sequence). CDR3 nucleotides: TGTGCCAGCAGCTCCTACCGGGACAGGGGGTACGAGCAGTACTTC. Translation gives CASSSYRDRGYEQYF.

This clonotype was counted only a few times. The rearrangement uses TRBV20-1 and TRBJ1-6; no definite D call. V was cut by 7 bases and J by 9 bases, with 10 bases left in between. Germline-derived CDR1 and CDR2 are DFQATT and SNEGSKA (reference sequence). This CDR3 has 11 amino acids. As DNA, the CDR3 is TGCAGTGTAACCGATGGTTCACCCCTCCACTTT. This gives the protein CSVTDGSPLHF.

This clonotype showed up many times. The chain combines TRBV6-1 with TRBJ1-2; 7 bases are shared with TRBD1. V lost 3 bases to trimming and J lost 0 bases; unmatched junction nucleotides: 13. This CDR3 spans 18 amino acids. Germline V gene sequence: CDR1 MNHNS, CDR2 SASEGT. The CDR3 loop is CASSDWTGGPLANYGYTF. The CDR3 coding sequence is TGTGCCAGCAGTGATTGGACAGGCGGACCATTAGCTAACTATGGCTACACCTTC.

CDR3 protein: CASSLEGDRYNEQFF. In DNA, the CDR3 is TGTGCCAGCAGCTTAGAGGGCGACCGCTACAATGAGCAGTTCTTC. This chain uses TRBV11-2 with TRBJ2-1; no clear D gene. This CDR3 is built from 15 residues. Trimming shortened V by 0 bases and J by 3 bases, and 9 bases separated the two germline ends. Germline-derived CDR1 and CDR2 are SGHAT and FQNNGV. The full variable domain, its missing parts supplied by reference TRBV11-2 and TRBJ2-1, is EAGVAQSPRYKIIEKRQSVAFWCNPISGHATLYWYQQILGQGPKLLIQFQNNGVVDDSQLPKDRFSAERLKGVDSTLKIQPAKLEDSAVYLCASSLEGDRYNEQFFGPGTRLTVL.

The sample holds a few counts of this clonotype. The chain has TRBV20-1 and TRBJ2-1; TRBD2 might be the D (7 bases). From germline, CDR1 is DFQATT and CDR2 SNEGSKA (reference sequence). The CDR3 is made up of 13 amino acids. V was clipped by 6 bases and J by 8 bases, with 17 bases between them. The CDR3 spells CSAPRGRGDEQFF. The CDR3 DNA follows: TGCAGTGCCCCAAGGGGGAGGGGGGATGAGCAGTTCTTC.

This clonotype was detected only a few times. The gene calls are TRBV5-1 and TRBJ2-1; 11 positions match TRBD2. The CDR3 spans 14 residues. CDR1 SGHRS and CDR2 YFSETQ come from the germline V gene. The trim removed 6 bases at V and 4 bases at J, leaving 3 bases unmatched. CDR3 sequence (DNA): TGCGCCAGCACCGGGACTAGCGGATACAATGAGCAGTTCTTC. Translated: CASTGTSGYNEQFF.

The chain carries TRBV16 and TRBJ2-7, with D maybe TRBD2 (6 bases). V lost 5 bases and J 0 bases, leaving 14 bases between the germline ends. In germline, CDR1 is KGHSY, CDR2 FQNENV. The CDR3 covers 15 residues. This CDR3 reads CASSAGTGDSYEQYF. CDR3 in DNA: TGTGCCAGCAGCGCCGGGACTGGGGACTCCTACGAGCAGTACTTC. Looking up the rest from reference TRBV16 and TRBJ2-7 gives the full variable domain: GEEVAQTPKHLVRGEGQKAKLYCAPIKGHSYVFWYQQVLKNEFKFLISFQNENVFDETGMPKERFSAKCLPNSPCSLEIQATKLEDSAVYFCASSAGTGDSYEQYFGPGTRLTVT.

This clonotype was detected only a few times. The chain is built from TRBV7-9 and TRBJ2-1; TRBD2 agrees at 12 bases. Germline V gives CDR1 SEHNR, CDR2 FQNEAQ (reference sequence). V trimming: 6 bases; J trimming: 7 bases; junction bases outside the gene matches: 7. The CDR3 consists of 15 residues. The CDR3 is CASRYTSGRNNEQFF. In DNA, the CDR3 is TGTGCCAGCAGGTATACTAGCGGGAGGAATAATGAGCAGTTCTTC.

The chain couples TRBV20-1 to TRBJ2-1, with D unresolved. Trimming pared 3 bases from V and 10 bases from J, leaving 7 bases between. The CDR3 has 10 residues. Germline CDR1 reads DFQATT; CDR2 reads SNEGSKA (reference sequence). The CDR3 loop reads CSASTPEQFF. CDR3 nucleotides: TGCAGTGCTAGTACCCCCGAGCAGTTCTTC.

This chain uses TRBV12-3 or TRBV12-4 with TRBJ1-3; D is uncertain. The V gene lost 3 bases and the J gene lost 0 bases, with 12 bases spanning the gap. The CDR3 totals 16 residues. The CDR3 DNA follows: TGTGCCAGCAGTTTTGGTCTCCTATCCTCTGGAAACACCATATATTTT. Its protein is CASSFGLLSSGNTIYF.

The rearrangement uses TRBV6-5 and TRBJ2-6, with D unresolved. The V gene lost 2 bases and the J gene lost 0 bases, with 11 bases spanning the gap. CDR3 length: 17 amino acids. Germline-derived CDR1 and CDR2 are MNHEY and SVGAGI. The CDR3, as DNA: TGTGCCAGCAGTTACCAAAAAACGTCCTCTGGGGCCAACGTCCTGACTTTC. It encodes CASSYQKTSSGANVLTF.

J is TRBJ2-7 and V is TRBV20-1; no reliable D call. Trimming took 5 bases from V and 0 from J, leaving 11 bases between them. The CDR3 loop spans 13 amino acids. The germline CDR1 and CDR2 sequences are DFQATT and SNEGSKA (reference sequence). DNA of the CDR3: TGCAGTGCTCCTCTCCCGAGCTCCTACGAGCAGTACTTC. This codes for CSAPLPSSYEQYF.

This clonotype was seen at least ten times. J is TRBJ2-7 and V is TRBV10-3; 7 bases agree with TRBD1. This CDR3 has 13 residues. Trimming at V came to 7 bases and at J to 2 bases, leaving 5 bases not matched to a gene. Per the germline V gene, CDR1 is ENHRY and CDR2 is SYGVKD. The CDR3 DNA reads as TGTGCCATCAAAGGGACAGAAACCTACGAGCAGTACTTC. This codes for CAIKGTETYEQYF.

The chain uses TRBV14 and TRBJ2-3, with a possible D match to TRBD1 (5 bases). The V gene lost 4 bases and the J gene lost 0 bases, with 14 bases spanning the gap. This CDR3 is 16 amino acids long. Germline lookup yields CDR1 SGHDN and CDR2 FVKESK. The DNA of the CDR3 is TGTGCCAGCAGCCGGGGCCTAAGTTCTAGCACAGATACGCAGTATTTT. Protein: CASSRGLSSSTDTQYF.

The rearrangement joins TRBV5-5 to TRBJ2-1, with unresolved D. The length of the CDR3 is 18 residues. Deletions cut 6 bases from V and 0 bases from J, with 22 bases between. Germline V gene lookup returns CDR1 SGHKS and CDR2 YYEKEE (reference sequence). The CDR3 reads CASTLGFGGSRSYNEQFF. In DNA, the CDR3 is TGTGCCAGCACTCTGGGGTTCGGCGGCTCACGCTCCTACAATGAGCAGTTCTTC.

The chain couples TRBV12-3 or TRBV12-4 to TRBJ1-1; D possibly corresponds to TRBD1 (5 bases). V lost 2 bases and J lost 0, with 16 bases in between. CDR3 length: 17 amino acids. CDR3 amino acids: CASSLLGKRGVNTEAFF. The CDR3 DNA follows: TGTGCCAGCAGTTTATTAGGGAAAAGAGGGGTGAACACTGAAGCTTTCTTT.

The chain joins TRBV7-6 to TRBJ2-1; TRBD1 is a possible D gene (6 bases). CDR3 size: 15 residues. Germline-derived CDR1 and CDR2 are SGHVS and FNYEAQ. Trimming removed 5 bases from V and 4 bases from J, with 15 bases in between. The CDR3 protein is CASSLGQSLYNEQFF. CDR3 DNA: TGTGCCAGCAGCCTTGGACAGTCCTTGTACAATGAGCAGTTCTTC.

The chain recombines TRBV7-2 with TRBJ2-7; D might be TRBD2 (6 bases). The CDR3 is 15 amino acids. V was pared by 5 bases and J by 4 bases, with 18 bases between. CDR1 SGHTA and CDR2 FQGNSA come from the germline V gene. CDR3 DNA sequence: TGTGCCAGCAGCCCCGAGGCTCGAGCGGGTTACGAGCAGTACTTC. This codes for CASSPEARAGYEQYF.

CDR3 coding DNA: TGTGCCAGCTCCCGCAGGTATAGCAATCAGCCCCAGCATTTT. This gives the protein CASSRRYSNQPQHF. The chain recombines TRBV28 with TRBJ1-5, with D unresolved. Germline loops: CDR1 MDHEN, CDR2 SYDVKM. The CDR3 runs to 14 residues. Trimming took off 8 bases at V and 0 bases at J, with 11 bases between the two ends.

This clonotype came up a few times. The chain recombines TRBV12-3 or TRBV12-4 with TRBJ1-1, with a tentative D call TRBD1 (5 bases). V was cut by 3 bases and J by 5 bases, with 13 bases left in between. The CDR3 is 14 residues long. The DNA for the CDR3 is TGTGCCAGCAGTTTTGATAGGGCAGGGACTGAAGCTTTCTTT. Translated: CASSFDRAGTEAFF.